This TCR beta chain was captured by sequencing in a study of T cell repertoires in cytomegalovirus infection. This CDR3 spans 12 amino acids. Per germline, CDR1 SGHVS and CDR2 FNYEAQ. V lost 4 bases and J 5 bases, leaving 9 bases between the germline ends. This clonotype was found many times. TCRdb analysed the reads with MiXCR anew, one entry per CDR3 protein. The sample consists of roughly 760,000 distinct CDR3 sequences, approximately 40% of them appearing once. The receptor was derived from a human donor in good health (CMV status not recorded). Some clones in this sample may be carry-over from other donors' samples. Material for sequencing was PBMCs. This chain links TRBV7-6 with TRBJ2-7; no clear D gene. CDR3: CASSYGRNEQYF. The CDR3 region has the DNA TGTGCCAGCAGCTACGGTCGGAACGAGCAGTACTTC.